Listed here are 20 T cell receptor beta chains from one sample, sequenced in a study of shared clonotypes between healthy human individuals. The repertoire was sequenced with immunoSEQ multiplex PCR; TCRdb's copy has only in-frame clones and lacks some. The sample carries about 1.1 million clones, around three quarters recorded once. The sample taken for sequencing was memory CD4+ T cells from PBMCs. The sample's subset: CD45RA-negative fraction. All receptors come from a young man in good health. Some clones in this sample may be carry-over from other donors' samples.

This sequence joins TRBV7-2 and TRBJ2-2; 7 positions agree with TRBD1. CDR3 length: 14 amino acids. Germline assignment: CDR1 SGHTA and CDR2 FQGNSA. The trim removed 6 bases at V and 1 base at J, leaving 2 bases unmatched. In nucleotides, the CDR3 is TGTGCCAGCAGTCGACAGGGGAACACCGGGGAGCTGTTTTTT. Amino acids: CASSRQGNTGELFF.

The chain uses TRBV28 and TRBJ1-2, with 11 positions matching TRBD1. Germline V gene sequence: CDR1 MDHEN, CDR2 SYDVKM. J lost 0 bases, V lost 4 bases, and 7 bases had no gene match. The CDR3 is made up of 17 amino acids. CDR3 sequence reads: CASSSPGTGGANYGYTF. The CDR3 DNA is TGTGCCAGCAGTTCTCCCGGGACAGGGGGAGCTAACTATGGCTACACCTTC.

This chain joins TRBV15 and TRBJ1-4, with D perhaps matching TRBD1 (5 bases). Looked up from germline, CDR1 is LNHNV and CDR2 is YYDKDF (reference sequence). The length of the CDR3 is 16 residues. Trimming stripped 0 bases from V and 10 bases from J, with 18 bases between. The CDR3 is CATSRDGLRGRVKLFF. As DNA, the CDR3 is TGTGCCACCAGCAGAGATGGTCTTAGGGGAAGGGTAAAACTGTTTTTT.

The chain carries TRBV29-1 and TRBJ2-1; TRBD2 aligns across 10 bases. Germline CDR1 SQVTM, CDR2 ANQGSEA. J gave up 8 bases and V 6 bases, and 13 bases lay outside the gene matches. The CDR3 extends over 15 amino acids. The CDR3 loop reads CSVRRYTGTSDEQFF. The CDR3 DNA reads as TGCAGCGTCCGGAGATACACCGGGACTAGCGATGAGCAGTTCTTC.

The chain employs TRBV29-1 and TRBJ2-7, with 7 bases aligning to TRBD1. J gave up 3 bases and V 6 bases, and 8 bases lay outside the gene matches. This CDR3 is built from 13 residues. CDR1 is SQVTM, CDR2 ANQGSEA, per germline. The CDR3, as DNA: TGCAGCGTAACCGGGACAGACCTCTACGAGCAGTACTTC. Amino acid sequence: CSVTGTDLYEQYF.

This chain joins TRBV27 and TRBJ1-1; 9 bases map to TRBD1. The V segment lost 4 bases and the J segment 4 bases; nucleotides outside the gene matches: 7. CDR3 length: 15 amino acids. Looked up from germline, CDR1 is MNHEY and CDR2 is SMNVEV (reference sequence). Here the CDR3 reads CASSSPTGGSTEAFF. CDR3 coding DNA: TGTGCCAGCAGTTCTCCGACAGGGGGATCCACTGAAGCTTTCTTT.

CDR3 in amino acids: CASTRRATNTEAFF. DNA for the CDR3: TGTGCCAGTACTCGTCGGGCCACGAACACTGAAGCTTTCTTT. The chain links TRBV19 to TRBJ1-1, with D uncertain. Germline CDR1 is LNHDA and CDR2 is SQIVND (reference sequence). This CDR3 region has 14 residues. The V end lost 7 bases, the J end lost 1 base, and 13 bases lay between the germline ends.

The genes are TRBV20-1 and TRBJ2-5; D not certain. The CDR3 is made up of 11 amino acids. Trimming took off 5 bases at V and 5 bases at J, with 9 bases between the two ends. CDR1 is DFQATT and CDR2 is SNEGSKA in the germline V gene (reference sequence). The DNA for the CDR3 is TGCAGTGCTCAAATCAGGGAGACCCAGTACTTC. It encodes CSAQIRETQYF.

This chain links TRBV19 with TRBJ2-1, with TRBD2 identical over 7 bases. Germline loops: CDR1 LNHDA, CDR2 SQIVND (reference sequence). V shed 3 bases, J shed 6 bases, and the junction held 11 bases outside the gene matches. This CDR3 is 16 amino acids long. CDR3 amino acids: CASSMGGTGPGNEQFF. The CDR3 coding sequence is TGTGCCAGTAGTATGGGGGGGACGGGGCCCGGCAATGAGCAGTTCTTC.

This chain connects TRBV7-2 to TRBJ1-1; D might be TRBD1 (5 bases). V was pared by 4 bases and J by 8 bases, with 17 bases between. From germline, CDR1 is SGHTA and CDR2 FQGNSA. This CDR3 region has 14 residues. CDR3 sequence: CASSWEGPPGEAFF. In DNA, the CDR3 is TGTGCCAGCAGCTGGGAAGGCCCTCCAGGGGAAGCTTTCTTT.

This chain links TRBV4-1 with TRBJ1-2; a possible D gene is TRBD1 (6 bases). CDR3 size: 14 residues. V lost 3 bases and J lost 7, with 15 bases in between. The germline gives CDR1 MGHRA, CDR2 YSYEKL. The CDR3 DNA reads as TGCGCCAGCAGCCAGGACAGTGGCAATAGTGGCTACACCTTC. Its protein product is CASSQDSGNSGYTF.

V and J are TRBV5-1 and TRBJ1-1; a possible D gene is TRBD1 (5 bases). Germline CDR1 is SGHRS and CDR2 is YFSETQ. Trimming shortened V by 4 bases and J by 0 bases, and 16 bases separated the two germline ends. The CDR3 has 16 residues. DNA of the CDR3: TGCGCCAGCAGCCTAAGTTTCACAGGATTGAACACTGAAGCTTTCTTT. Its translation is CASSLSFTGLNTEAFF.

This rearrangement joins TRBV7-2 to TRBJ2-7; 9 bases are shared with TRBD1. With 2 bases clipped from V and 3 bases from J, the junction kept 5 bases outside the gene matches. The germline V gene has CDR1 SGHTA and CDR2 FQGNSA. The CDR3 spans 15 residues. The CDR3 coding sequence is TGTGCCAGCAGCTTACGGACAGGGGCCCTCTACGAGCAGTACTTC. Its protein product is CASSLRTGALYEQYF.

The CDR3 loop reads CASSQNGLAGGVTQYF. The CDR3 DNA reads as TGTGCCAGCAGCCAAAACGGACTAGCGGGAGGAGTTACGCAGTATTTT. The chain joins TRBV27 to TRBJ2-3; 14 nucleotides agree with TRBD2. Germline lookup yields CDR1 MNHEY and CDR2 SMNVEV (reference sequence). The CDR3 length is 16 residues. V shed 6 bases, J shed 8 bases, and the junction held 10 bases outside the gene matches.

This chain connects TRBV27 to TRBJ2-3; maybe TRBD1 (5 bases). The CDR3 extends over 15 amino acids. Looked up from germline, CDR1 is MNHEY and CDR2 is SMNVEV (reference sequence). V was clipped by 3 bases and J by 1 base, with 11 bases between them. CDR3 in DNA: TGTGCCAGCAGTTTTTACAGGACCGGCACAGATACGCAGTATTTT. Its protein product is CASSFYRTGTDTQYF.

This rearrangement joins TRBV5-1 to TRBJ1-3, with TRBD1 matching over 11 bases. V was pared by 6 bases and J by 7 bases, with 6 bases of the junction left unmatched. Per the germline V gene, CDR1 is SGHRS and CDR2 is YFSETQ. The CDR3 is 14 amino acids. The CDR3 coding sequence is TGCGCCAGCAAGCTTGGGACAGGGGGTAACACCATATATTTT. Translated, it gives CASKLGTGGNTIYF.

For this clone: Other nucleotide sequences from this sample produce the same CDR3. The DNA for the CDR3 is TGCGCCAGCAGCTCGACAGGGGACTATGGCTACACCTTC. Its translation is CASSSTGDYGYTF. This rearrangement joins TRBV5-1 to TRBJ1-2; 8 nucleotides match TRBD1. CDR3 size: 13 residues. V shed 3 bases and J 3 bases; nucleotides not matched to a gene: 1. The germline gives CDR1 SGHRS, CDR2 YFSETQ.

This clone was seen ten or more times. The sample carries other DNA sequences with the same CDR3. This chain uses TRBV2 with TRBJ2-3; 12 bases fit TRBD2. V lost 4 bases and J lost 2; bases outside the gene matches: 1. The CDR3 is made up of 15 amino acids. Germline V gene data show CDR1 as SNHLY and CDR2 as FYNNEI. The CDR3 nucleotides are TGTGCCAGCAGTGGACTAGCGGGAGTCACAGATACGCAGTATTTT. It specifies CASSGLAGVTDTQYF.

The chain joins TRBV4-2 to TRBJ2-3; D uncertain. The V and J ends lost 4 bases and 1 base respectively, with 9 bases between them. This CDR3 is 14 amino acids long. Germline lookup yields CDR1 LGHNA and CDR2 YNFKEQ. In DNA, the CDR3 is TGTGCCAGCAGCCGCAACGACCGCACAGATACGCAGTATTTT. Amino acid sequence: CASSRNDRTDTQYF.

The CDR3 bases are TGTGCCAGCAGGGACGGGGGGATCGCGACCCAGTACTTC. Its translation: CASRDGGIATQYF. This chain joins TRBV2 and TRBJ2-5; 7 nucleotides agree with TRBD2. The CDR3 extends over 13 amino acids. From germline, CDR1 is SNHLY and CDR2 FYNNEI. Trimming took 6 bases from V and 7 from J; bases not matched to a gene: 8.